The following is a T cell receptor beta chain sequence with its context. Its target is not known. The authors ran a second PCR of roughly 6 to 12 cycles using a sample-barcoded 5' primer and a J-beta primer mix. TCRdb recomputed calls from the 5' RACE reads with MiXCR, one row per CDR3 protein. The table has approximately 780,000 distinct CDR3 sequences, around a quarter seen once. CDR3 length equals 15 residues. The junction had 6 bases not matched to a gene; V was cut back by 1 base and J by 8 bases. CDR1 and CDR2 (germline): SGHAT, FQNNGV. The authors isolated at least 6.5 million PBMCs per sample. This sample was taken from a study of blood T cells in healthy people across ages. Study results and caveats: Per-million-T-cell TCR beta diversity fell roughly linearly with age.

A further study also used this sample, focusing on T cells of mothers and their children.

The source of this sequence is a boy under 18 in good health. Sample: blood. J is TRBJ2-1 and V is TRBV11-2; TRBD1 matches at 9 bases. CDR3 sequence reads: CASSLGGQGGDEQFF. The CDR3 bases are TGTGCCAGCAGCTTAGGGGGACAGGGAGGGGATGAGCAGTTCTTC.